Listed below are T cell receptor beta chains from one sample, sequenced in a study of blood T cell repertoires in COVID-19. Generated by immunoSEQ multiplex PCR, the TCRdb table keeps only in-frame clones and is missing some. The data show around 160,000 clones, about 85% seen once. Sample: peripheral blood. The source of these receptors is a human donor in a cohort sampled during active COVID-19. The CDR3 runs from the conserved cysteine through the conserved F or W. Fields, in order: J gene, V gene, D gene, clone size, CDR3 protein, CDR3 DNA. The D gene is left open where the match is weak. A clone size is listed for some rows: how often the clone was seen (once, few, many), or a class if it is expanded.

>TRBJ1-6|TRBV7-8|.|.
CASSLALQGQPLHF
TGTGCCAGCAGCTTAGCGCTTCAGGGCCAACCCCTCCACTTT
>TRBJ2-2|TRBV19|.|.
CASSISGPGRNTGELFF
TGTGCCAGTAGTATATCCGGACCGGGGAGGAACACCGGGGAGCTGTTTTTT
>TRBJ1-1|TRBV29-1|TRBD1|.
CSVVGQAGTEAFF
TGCAGCGTTGTTGGACAGGCTGGCACTGAAGCTTTCTTT
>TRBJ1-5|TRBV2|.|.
CASSGETRSNQPQHF
TGTGCCAGCAGTGGCGAGACAAGGAGCAATCAGCCCCAGCATTTT
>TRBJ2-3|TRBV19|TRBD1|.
CASSPGGSSTDTQYF
TGTGCCAGTAGCCCAGGGGGTTCCAGCACAGATACGCAGTATTTT
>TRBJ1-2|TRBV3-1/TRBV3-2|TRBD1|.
CASSHTISRTGTWGYTF
TGTGCCAGCAGCCACACAATTTCAAGGACAGGGACATGGGGCTACACCTTC
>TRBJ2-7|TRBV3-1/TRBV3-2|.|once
CASSQAVASYEQYF
TGTGCCAGCAGCCAAGCAGTAGCCTCCTACGAGCAGTACTTC
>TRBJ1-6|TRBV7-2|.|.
CASSPLLNSPLHF
TGTGCCAGCAGCCCTCTTCTGAATTCACCCCTCCACTTT
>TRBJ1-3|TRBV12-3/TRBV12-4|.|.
CASSSTGNTIYF
TGTGCCAGCAGTTCCACAGGGAACACCATATATTTT
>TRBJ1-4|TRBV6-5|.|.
CASIGEFTFEKLFF
TGTGCCAGCATCGGGGAGTTTACCTTTGAAAAACTGTTTTTT
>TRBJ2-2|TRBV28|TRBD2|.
CASLSGGANTGELFF
TGTGCCAGTCTTAGCGGGGGGGCCAACACCGGGGAGCTGTTTTTT
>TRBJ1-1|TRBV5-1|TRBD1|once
CASCAMTGWNTEAFF
TGCGCCAGCTGTGCCATGACAGGGTGGAACACTGAAGCTTTCTTT
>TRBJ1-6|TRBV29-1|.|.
CSVGETGKGSPLHF
TGCAGCGTTGGCGAGACAGGAAAGGGATCACCCCTCCACTTT
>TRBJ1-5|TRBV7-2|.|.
CASSLERAGDGQPQHF
TGTGCCAGCAGCTTAGAGAGGGCAGGGGACGGTCAGCCCCAGCATTTT
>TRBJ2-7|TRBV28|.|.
CASSLGARYEQYF
TGTGCCAGCAGTTTAGGGGCTAGGTACGAGCAGTACTTC
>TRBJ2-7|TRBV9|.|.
CASSLTGTFYEQYF
TGTGCCAGCAGCCTAACCGGGACTTTCTACGAGCAGTACTTC
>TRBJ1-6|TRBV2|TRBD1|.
CASSQDRGSLHF
TGTGCCAGCAGTCAGGACAGGGGTTCCCTCCACTTT
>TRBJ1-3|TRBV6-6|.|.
CASSDYMGNTIYF
TGTGCCAGCAGCGACTATATGGGAAACACCATATATTTT
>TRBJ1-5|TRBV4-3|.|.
CASSQDLGPNQPQHF
TGCGCCAGCAGCCAAGACCTGGGGCCCAATCAGCCCCAGCATTTT
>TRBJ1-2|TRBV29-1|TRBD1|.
CSVADRGLYGYTF
TGCAGCGTAGCAGACAGGGGGCTATATGGCTACACCTTC
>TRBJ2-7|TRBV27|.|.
CASSLMAGFVEQYF
TGTGCCAGCAGTCTCATGGCAGGGTTTGTGGAGCAGTACTTC
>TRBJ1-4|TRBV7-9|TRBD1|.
CASSHLGTGLNEKLFF
TGTGCCAGCAGCCATTTGGGGACAGGCCTTAATGAAAAACTGTTTTTT
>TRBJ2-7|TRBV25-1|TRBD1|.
CASSERPVDRGEYEQYF
TGTGCCAGCAGTGAACGACCTGTGGACAGGGGGGAGTACGAGCAGTACTTC
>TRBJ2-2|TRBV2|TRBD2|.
CASSDPPSGGPTGELFF
TGTGCCAGCAGTGACCCTCCTAGCGGGGGGCCAACGGGGGAGCTGTTTTTT
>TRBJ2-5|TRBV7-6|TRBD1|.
CASSLGTEQETQYF
TGTGCCAGCAGCCTCGGGACAGAGCAAGAGACCCAGTACTTC
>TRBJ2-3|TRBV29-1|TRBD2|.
CSAGLATDTQYF
TGCAGCGCCGGACTAGCGACAGATACACAGTATTTT
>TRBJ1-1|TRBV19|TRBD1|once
CASSTDRGTEAFF
TGTGCCAGTAGTACAGACAGGGGTACTGAAGCTTTCTTT
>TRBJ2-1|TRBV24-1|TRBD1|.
CATSDSWDSTYNEQFF
TGTGCCACCAGTGATTCATGGGACAGCACCTACAATGAGCAGTTCTTC
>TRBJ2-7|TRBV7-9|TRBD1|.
CASSLGPGQGAGEQYF
TGTGCCAGCAGCTTAGGGCCGGGACAGGGGGCTGGGGAGCAGTACTTC
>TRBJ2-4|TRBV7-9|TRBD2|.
CASSLAWLAAAKNIQYF
TGTGCCAGCAGCTTAGCCTGGCTAGCGGCAGCCAAAAACATTCAGTACTTC
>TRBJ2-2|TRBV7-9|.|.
CASSPGRGTPGELFF
TGTGCCAGCAGCCCCGGAAGGGGGACCCCCGGGGAGCTGTTTTTT
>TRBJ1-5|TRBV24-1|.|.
CATSSPISPTQPQHF
TGTGCCACCAGCTCCCCGATCAGTCCCACCCAGCCCCAGCATTTT
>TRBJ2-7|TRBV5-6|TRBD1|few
CASSVSAMQGAYEQYF
TGTGCCAGCAGCGTCTCGGCTATGCAGGGGGCCTACGAGCAGTACTTC